Shown below are 19 T cell receptor beta chains from a single sample sequenced in a study of technical replicates of blood from a handful of donors. The data were produced by immunoSEQ multiplex PCR, yet TCRdb's version contains in-frame clones alone and is incomplete. This sample has roughly 100,000 clones; roughly 96% occur once, and the top ten carry 0.36%. Input material: T cells isolated from PBMCs. Source of these receptors: a human donor in good health.

V and J are TRBV10-3 and TRBJ2-6; TRBD1 agrees at 7 bases. Trimming took 7 bases from V and 0 from J; bases not matched to a gene: 9. The V gene's germline CDR1 is ENHRY and CDR2 SYGVKD. The CDR3 is 17 residues long. The CDR3 DNA is TGTGCCATCACTTCGGACAGGCTGATCTCTGGGGCCAACGTCCTGACTTTC. This encodes CAITSDRLISGANVLTF.

The chain recombines TRBV7-9 with TRBJ1-1; TRBD1 aligns across 9 bases. After removal of 5 bases from V and 8 bases from J, the junction contained 12 bases not matched to a gene. Germline assignment: CDR1 SEHNR and CDR2 FQNEAQ (reference sequence). The CDR3 length is 15 residues. The CDR3 region is CASSRITGGRVEAFF. CDR3 coding DNA: TGTGCCAGCAGCCGGATAACAGGGGGCAGGGTAGAAGCTTTCTTT.

V gene TRBV19 combines with J gene TRBJ1-4; D is undetermined. This CDR3 is built from 16 residues. The V end lost 3 bases, the J end lost 0 bases, and 11 bases lay between the germline ends. Germline V CDR1 and CDR2: LNHDA, SQIVND (reference sequence). The CDR3 loop is CASSILSAATNEKLFF. CDR3 bases: TGTGCCAGTAGTATTTTGAGTGCTGCAACTAATGAAAAACTGTTTTTT.

The J gene is TRBJ2-5, the V gene TRBV2; 10 nucleotides line up with TRBD2. V shed 4 bases and J 4 bases; nucleotides not matched to a gene: 3. From germline, CDR1 is SNHLY and CDR2 FYNNEI. This CDR3 is 14 amino acids long. CDR3 loop: CASSALAGVETQYF. The DNA of the CDR3 is TGTGCCAGCAGTGCTCTAGCGGGGGTAGAGACCCAGTACTTC.

As regards this clone: Compared with germline, one end of the junction differs, possibly owing to a read error. The V gene is TRBV6-1, the J gene TRBJ2-3; D is perhaps TRBD1 (5 bases). The CDR3 has 14 residues. Germline V lookup: CDR1 MNHNS, CDR2 SASEGT. DNA of the CDR3: TGTGCCGGCAGCACCCAGGGAAGCACAGATACGCAGTATTTT. Its protein product is CAGSTQGSTDTQYF.

This clone has only one observation. The V call is TRBV28, the J call TRBJ1-5, with D possibly TRBD1 on 5 matching bases. Per germline, CDR1 MDHEN and CDR2 SYDVKM. V was trimmed by 3 bases and J by 11 bases, leaving 14 bases between them. This CDR3 comprises 13 residues. The CDR3 coding sequence is TGTGCCAGCAGTTTCTTTGGTCGGGGGGCCCAGCATTTT. This encodes CASSFFGRGAQHF.

The chain's CDR3 is CASSLPGLAGRNEQFF. The CDR3 DNA reads TGTGCCAGCAGCTTACCGGGACTAGCGGGAAGGAATGAGCAGTTCTTC. The chain is built from TRBV11-3 and TRBJ2-1; 13 bases are a match to TRBD2. The CDR3 spans 16 residues. After removal of 2 bases from V and 7 bases from J, the junction contained 5 bases not matched to a gene. Germline-derived CDR1 and CDR2 are SGHNT and YENEEA. Looking up the rest from reference TRBV11-3 and TRBJ2-1 gives the full variable domain: EAGVVQSPRYKIIEKKQPVAFWCNPISGHNTLYWYLQNLGQGPELLIRYENEEAVDDSQLPKDRFSAERLKGVDSTLKIQPAELGDSAVYLCASSLPGLAGRNEQFFGPGTRLTVL.

The rearrangement joins TRBV19 to TRBJ2-1; D remains unclear. Germline CDR1 is LNHDA and CDR2 is SQIVND (reference sequence). Trimming left V 7 bases short and J 5 bases short, with 12 bases between. The CDR3 contains 13 residues. CDR3 in amino acids: CASKEWHDNEQFF. The CDR3 DNA sequence: TGTGCCAGTAAGGAGTGGCATGACAATGAGCAGTTCTTC.

The chain is built from TRBV5-4 and TRBJ2-7; 7 nucleotides match TRBD2. The CDR3 is made up of 14 amino acids. CDR1 and CDR2 from the germline V gene are SGHNT and YYREEE (reference sequence). The V gene end was trimmed by 4 bases and the J gene end by 5 bases; junction bases not matched to a gene: 9. The CDR3 DNA sequence: TGTGCCAGCAGCAAGAGACTAGCTCCCAACGAGCAGTACTTC. The encoded protein is CASSKRLAPNEQYF.

The chain links TRBV25-1 to TRBJ2-7; 9 bases fit TRBD1. The germline V gene encodes CDR1 MGHDK and CDR2 SYGVNS. The CDR3 runs to 13 residues. V shed 9 bases and J 3 bases; nucleotides not matched to a gene: 6. The CDR3 bases are TGTGCCAGTAGGACAGGGGAATTCTACGAGCAGTACTTC. Amino acids: CASRTGEFYEQYF.

The chain combines TRBV5-4 with TRBJ1-5; 7 nucleotides agree with TRBD1. Germline V gene data show CDR1 as SGHNT and CDR2 as YYREEE (reference sequence). V lost 4 bases, J lost 4 bases, and 5 bases stayed unmatched. The CDR3 covers 14 residues. CDR3 DNA: TGTGCCAGCAGCATACAGGGGAATAATCAGCCCCAGCATTTT. Its protein product is CASSIQGNNQPQHF.

The rearrangement uses TRBV19 and TRBJ2-1, with a possible D match to TRBD1 (5 bases). The CDR3 covers 14 residues. Germline CDR1 reads LNHDA; CDR2 reads SQIVND (reference sequence). V was clipped by 0 bases and J by 6 bases, with 9 bases between them. Here the CDR3 reads CASSIDRVFNEQFF. As DNA, the CDR3 is TGTGCCAGTAGTATAGACAGGGTCTTCAATGAGCAGTTCTTC.

In this sample, this clone turned up once. The gene calls are TRBV2 and TRBJ2-7; TRBD1 is a possible D gene (5 bases). V lost 2 bases and J 5 bases, leaving 19 bases between the germline ends. The CDR3 loop spans 16 amino acids. From germline, CDR1 is SNHLY and CDR2 FYNNEI. The CDR3 protein is CASSEPGAGLEDEQYF. As DNA, the CDR3 is TGTGCCAGCAGTGAACCCGGAGCAGGGTTGGAAGACGAGCAGTACTTC.

The chain is built from TRBV28 and TRBJ2-5; the match to TRBD2 covers 14 bases. The CDR3 extends over 16 amino acids. Germline loops: CDR1 MDHEN, CDR2 SYDVKM. Trimming at V came to 5 bases and at J to 5 bases, leaving 7 bases not matched to a gene. CDR3 sequence: CASSVGLAGVGETQYF. The CDR3 DNA follows: TGTGCCAGCAGTGTGGGACTAGCGGGAGTGGGGGAGACCCAGTACTTC.

The rearrangement joins TRBV2 to TRBJ2-1; 8 bases fit TRBD1. There are 15 residues in the CDR3. Germline V lookup: CDR1 SNHLY, CDR2 FYNNEI. J was trimmed by 3 bases and V by 3 bases; bases with no gene match: 4. In DNA form, the CDR3 reads TGTGCCAGCAGTGAGGACAGGGCCTTCTACAATGAGCAGTTCTTC. It yields the protein CASSEDRAFYNEQFF.

The rearrangement joins TRBV19 to TRBJ1-2; a weak D match, TRBD1 (6 bases). V was trimmed by 7 bases and J by 8 bases, leaving 20 bases between them. The germline V gene has CDR1 LNHDA and CDR2 SQIVND (reference sequence). The CDR3 sequence is 14 residues long. The CDR3 reads CASIRPQGRGGYTF. DNA for the CDR3: TGTGCCAGTATCCGGCCTCAGGGGAGAGGAGGCTACACCTTC.

In the case of this clone: Other DNA sequences in the same sample also yield this CDR3. The V call is TRBV4-3, the J call TRBJ1-2; 7 bases are a match to TRBD1. J lost 4 bases, V lost 1 base, and 3 bases had no gene match. This CDR3 contains 14 residues. Germline V gene data show CDR1 as LGHNA and CDR2 as YSLEER. The DNA for the CDR3 is TGCGCCAGCAGCCAAGGGACAGGAGCCTATGGCTACACCTTC. Protein product: CASSQGTGAYGYTF.

This chain links TRBV4-2 with TRBJ1-1; TRBD1 agrees at 8 bases. With V trimmed by 5 bases and J by 1 base, 6 bases remained unmatched. The CDR3 spans 15 residues. The V gene's germline CDR1 is LGHNA and CDR2 YNFKEQ. The CDR3 DNA sequence: TGTGCCAGCAGCGAGCTTCAGGGGGCGAACACTGAAGCTTTCTTT. The encoded protein is CASSELQGANTEAFF.

This clone came up once. V and J are TRBV19 and TRBJ2-1, with TRBD1 matching 12 bases. V shed 4 bases and J 8 bases; nucleotides not matched to a gene: 9. The CDR3 spans 16 residues. Germline CDR1 is LNHDA and CDR2 is SQIVND (reference sequence). In DNA, the CDR3 is TGTGCCAGTAGTAGTGGGGCCGGGACAGGGGGCGATGAGCAGTTCTTC. Encoded protein: CASSSGAGTGGDEQFF.